Following are 24 T cell receptor beta chains from one sample sequenced in a study of T cells expressing NK-cell markers. Each CDR3 protein gets one entry in TCRdb, which reprocessed the 5' RACE reads and gives no DNA. The sample table includes roughly 390,000 distinct CDR3 sequences. Sequenced sample: blood T cells: a sorted CD56 or NKG2C T cell subset, CD4+ or CD8+ T cells, or bulk PBMC T cells (not recorded which). The receptors were gathered from a man between 18 and 69 years old in good health.

The chain links TRBV30 to TRBJ2-3; the TCRdb D gene call, TRBD2, has no DNA to confirm it. From germline, CDR1 is GTSNPN and CDR2 SVGIG (reference sequence). CDR3 length equals 12 residues. CDR3 sequence: CAWSETGGPLYF.

The chain employs TRBV18 and TRBJ1-3. This CDR3 has 16 amino acids. The germline V gene encodes CDR1 KGHSH and CDR2 LQKENI. The CDR3 region is CASSPYSGAFGNTIYF.

The V gene is TRBV10-2, the J gene TRBJ2-4; as DNA is missing, the TRBD1 call by TCRdb cannot be tested. Germline assignment: CDR1 WSHSY and CDR2 SAAADI. The CDR3 loop spans 16 amino acids. The CDR3 protein is CASSDPHGGTRNIQYF.

The chain recombines TRBV7-2 with TRBJ2-5; the TCRdb D gene call, TRBD2, has no DNA to confirm it. Germline V gene data show CDR1 as SGHTA and CDR2 as FQGNSA. The CDR3 totals 14 residues. CDR3 region: CASSLELASETQYF.

The rearrangement links TRBV7-3 to TRBJ1-6. The CDR3 loop spans 15 amino acids. Germline V CDR1 and CDR2: SGHTA, FQGTGA. CDR3 residues: CASSLSGRSNSPLHF.

The chain combines TRBV15 with TRBJ2-2; with no DNA, the TCRdb D assignment of TRBD2 cannot be verified. The CDR3 is made up of 15 amino acids. Looked up from germline, CDR1 is LNHNV and CDR2 is YYDKDF (reference sequence). The CDR3 region is CATSRDGRGTGELFF.

J is TRBJ1-5 and V is TRBV7-8; checking the TCRdb D call of TRBD1 is not possible without DNA. The germline CDR1 and CDR2 sequences are SGHVS and FQNEAQ. The CDR3 length is 17 residues. CDR3 loop: CASSKKTGTYSNQPQHF.

CDR3 amino acids: CASRTRLAGRSSYNEQFF. The chain combines TRBV28 with TRBJ2-1; TCRdb outputs TRBD2, but without DNA this stays unchecked. Germline CDR1 is MDHEN and CDR2 is SYDVKM. This CDR3 region has 18 residues.

V is TRBV20-1 and J is TRBJ2-5; absent DNA, TCRdb's TRBD2 call cannot be checked. The CDR3 is made up of 18 amino acids. CDR1 is DFQATT and CDR2 is SNEGSKA in the germline V gene (reference sequence). The chain's CDR3 is CSARKVMASGGYQETQYF.

The chain combines TRBV6-1 with TRBJ1-1; the D gene TCRdb calls, TRBD1, cannot be checked with no DNA. Germline assignment: CDR1 MNHNS and CDR2 SASEGT. The CDR3 covers 14 residues. CDR3 sequence: CASRKGVTNTEAFF.

The chain joins TRBV2 to TRBJ2-2. Germline values: CDR1 SNHLY, CDR2 FYNNEI. This CDR3 has 13 residues. This CDR3 reads CASRTDGTGELFF. Filled out from reference TRBV2 and TRBJ2-2, the complete variable domain reads EPEVTQTPSHQVTQMGQEVILRCVPISNHLYFYWYRQILGQKVEFLVSFYNNEISEKSEIFDDQFSVERPDGSNFTLKIRSTKLEDSAMYFCASRTDGTGELFFGEGSRLTVL.

The rearrangement joins TRBV5-1 to TRBJ1-1; the TRBD1 assignment by TCRdb is unverifiable without DNA. This CDR3 spans 13 amino acids. Germline assignment: CDR1 SGHRS and CDR2 YFSETQ. This chain's CDR3 is CASSLALGDPAFF.

The chain uses TRBV29-1 and TRBJ1-2; there is no DNA to check the TCRdb D call of TRBD1. This CDR3 comprises 13 residues. Germline-derived CDR1 and CDR2 are SQVTM and ANQGSEA. CDR3 sequence reads: CSDGRQGAGGYTF.

The rearrangement joins TRBV7-3 to TRBJ2-2; TCRdb selects TRBD2, and the lack of DNA leaves this call unchecked. The CDR3 extends over 15 amino acids. CDR1 and CDR2 from the germline V gene are SGHTA and FQGTGA. The CDR3 sequence is CASSPMTIYNGELFF.

The chain recombines TRBV5-1 with TRBJ1-2; TCRdb indicates TRBD1, and absent DNA this call remains unverified. The CDR3 runs 15 residues. Germline V gene data show CDR1 as SGHRS and CDR2 as YFSETQ. This CDR3 is CASSPSVVGANGYTF.

This rearrangement joins TRBV5-1 to TRBJ1-2; TCRdb picks TRBD1, but there is no DNA to check that call. This CDR3 contains 17 residues. Per germline, CDR1 SGHRS and CDR2 YFSETQ. CDR3 sequence reads: CASSPGTGALSNYGYTF.

V gene TRBV5-1 combines with J gene TRBJ1-2; TCRdb picks TRBD1, but there is no DNA to check that call. CDR1 is SGHRS, CDR2 YFSETQ, per germline. The length of the CDR3 is 15 residues. The CDR3 sequence is CASSLGGAGYYGYTF. Supplemented by reference TRBV5-1 and TRBJ1-2, the full variable domain reads KAGVTQTPRYLIKTRGQQVTLSCSPISGHRSVSWYQQTPGQGLQFLFEYFSETQRNKGNFPGRFSGRQFSNSRSEMNVSTLELGDSALYLCASSLGGAGYYGYTFGSGTRLTVV.

The J gene is TRBJ2-7, the V gene TRBV7-2; TCRdb outputs TRBD1, but without DNA this stays unchecked. This CDR3 spans 16 amino acids. Per germline, CDR1 SGHTA and CDR2 FQGNSA. The CDR3 loop is CASSPEAGTASYEQYF. Based on the CDR3 plus reference TRBV7-2 and TRBJ2-7, the full variable domain is GAGVSQSPSNKVTEKGKDVELRCDPISGHTALYWYRQSLGQGLEFLIYFQGNSAPDKSGLPSDRFSAERTGGSVSTLTIQRTQQEDSAVYLCASSPEAGTASYEQYFGPGTRLTVT.

V usage is TRBV6-1 and J usage is TRBJ2-3; as DNA is missing, the TRBD2 call by TCRdb cannot be tested. Germline values: CDR1 MNHNS, CDR2 SASEGT. CDR3 length equals 14 residues. The CDR3: CASRPSGGTDTQYF.

The CDR3 is CASSPTGFGANVLTF. J is TRBJ2-6 and V is TRBV18. The CDR3 runs to 15 residues. Germline CDR1 KGHSH, CDR2 LQKENI.

This sequence joins TRBV12-3 or TRBV12-4 and TRBJ2-3; TCRdb proposes TRBD2, but this gene call is untestable without DNA. This CDR3 region has 15 residues. This CDR3 reads CASSRITSGADTQYF.

V usage is TRBV19 and J usage is TRBJ2-1. Germline assignment: CDR1 LNHDA and CDR2 SQIVND (reference sequence). The CDR3 covers 13 residues. This CDR3 is CASQADPYNEQFF.

V and J are TRBV28 and TRBJ2-7. CDR1 and CDR2 from the germline V gene are MDHEN and SYDVKM. This CDR3 has 13 amino acids. The CDR3 sequence is CASMNTPSYEQYF. Together with reference TRBV28 and TRBJ2-7, the CDR3 gives the full variable domain: DVKVTQSSRYLVKRTGEKVFLECVQDMDHENMFWYRQDPGLGLRLIYFSYDVKMKEKGDIPEGYSVSREKKERFSLILESASTNQTSMYLCASMNTPSYEQYFGPGTRLTVT.

This chain uses TRBV14 with TRBJ2-2; the D call from TCRdb, TRBD1, cannot be confirmed without DNA. There are 14 residues in the CDR3. Looked up from germline, CDR1 is SGHDN and CDR2 is FVKESK. The chain's CDR3 is CASSQRTGVGELFF.